Listed here is a single TCR beta chain. The sample is drawn from a study of blood T cell repertoires in COVID-19. Whole-study context: Researchers got acute and convalescent COVID-19 samples from the United States, Italy and Spain. T cells, B-cell-depleted T cells, or PBMCs provided the cDNA or gDNA that served as material.

CDR1 and CDR2 (germline): MGHRA, YSYEKL. Losses at the gene ends were 1 base for V and 4 bases for J; bases not matched to a gene: 7. The CDR3 extends over 17 amino acids. In the original processing: Estimates of nucleated cell counts were drawn from the amplification of reference gene primers. Repertoires were generated with immunoSEQ multiplex PCR, while TCRdb's copy carries only in-frame clones and drops some. V, J and clone size reflect that table, while D and trimming were determined from the DNA. The table shows approximately 130,000 clones, with 88% occurring only once. This receptor was identified in a human donor in a cohort sampled during active COVID-19. This chain uses TRBV4-1 with TRBJ1-2; 12 nucleotides align to TRBD1. Sequenced input: peripheral blood. The CDR3 sequence: CASSQGDRGRGGYGYTF. The CDR3 DNA sequence: TGCGCCAGCAGCCAAGGGGACAGGGGGCGCGGTGGCTATGGCTACACCTTC.